Below, one TCR beta chain is given with its context. Produced via immunoSEQ multiplex PCR; TCRdb's table is partial and in-frame only. Of about 100,000 clones in the sample, about 87% were seen once. The data derive from a study of blood T cell repertoires in COVID-19. Germline V lookup: CDR1 LGHDT, CDR2 YNNKEL (reference sequence). V gave up 7 bases and J gave up 4 bases; unmatched junction bases: 13. The CDR3 spans 16 residues. The receptor comes from a man between 45 and 60 years old with active or convalescent COVID-19. The source material was peripheral blood. The J gene is TRBJ2-3, the V gene TRBV3-1 (or the pseudogene TRBV3-2), with 8 bases that match TRBD2. The CDR3 is CASTPGNGRVADTQYF. As DNA, the CDR3 is TGTGCCAGCACCCCGGGTAACGGGAGGGTAGCAGATACGCAGTATTTT.